Below are 3 T cell receptor beta chains sequenced from a single sample in a study of cytomegalovirus exposure and HLA in healthy donors. Primers for the PCR totalled 60 Vbeta and 13 Jbeta. The data were produced by immunoSEQ multiplex PCR, yet TCRdb's version contains in-frame clones alone and is incomplete. The sample holds 120,000 or so clones, approximately 82% seen once. The material sequenced was PBMCs. The receptors were gathered from a man aged 25 to 40 in good health and CMV-seropositive.

The V call is TRBV14, the J call TRBJ2-1; the D gene is possibly TRBD2 (6 bases). This CDR3 region has 17 residues. Trimming cost V 3 bases and J 6 bases, with 21 bases left between them. Per germline, CDR1 SGHDN and CDR2 FVKESK. The DNA for the CDR3 is TGTGCCAGCAGCCAGTATCTAGCGTCAGAAACTCGCAATGAGCAGTTCTTC. Its translation is CASSQYLASETRNEQFF.

The chain has TRBV4-1 and TRBJ2-1; D is perhaps TRBD1 (5 bases). The CDR3 is 14 residues long. The ends were cut back, 3 bases at V and 4 bases at J, with 10 bases in the middle. The germline gives CDR1 MGHRA, CDR2 YSYEKL. The CDR3 nucleotides read TGCGCCAGCAGCCAGGACACAGGTTACAATGAGCAGTTCTTC. Protein sequence: CASSQDTGYNEQFF.

The genes are TRBV27 and TRBJ1-3; D possibly corresponds to TRBD1 (5 bases). CDR1 and CDR2 from the germline V gene are MNHEY and SMNVEV (reference sequence). The V and J ends lost 5 bases and 4 bases respectively, with 15 bases between them. This CDR3 has 15 residues. CDR3: CASSPTGRGGNTIYF. CDR3 nucleotides: TGTGCCAGCAGTCCCACGGGGAGGGGAGGAAACACCATATATTTT.